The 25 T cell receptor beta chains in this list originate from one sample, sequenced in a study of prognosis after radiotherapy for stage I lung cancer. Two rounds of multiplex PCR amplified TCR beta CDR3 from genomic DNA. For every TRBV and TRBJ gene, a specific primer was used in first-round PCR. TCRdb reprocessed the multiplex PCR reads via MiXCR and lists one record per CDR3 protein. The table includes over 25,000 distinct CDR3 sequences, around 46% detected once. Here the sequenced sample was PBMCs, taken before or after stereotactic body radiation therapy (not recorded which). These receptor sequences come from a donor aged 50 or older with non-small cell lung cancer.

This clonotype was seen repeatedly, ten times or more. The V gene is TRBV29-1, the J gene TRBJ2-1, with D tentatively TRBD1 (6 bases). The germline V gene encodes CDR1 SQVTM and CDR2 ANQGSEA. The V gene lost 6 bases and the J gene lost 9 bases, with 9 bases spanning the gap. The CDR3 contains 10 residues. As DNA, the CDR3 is TGCAGCGTACGGACAGTTGAGCAGTTCTTC. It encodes CSVRTVEQFF.

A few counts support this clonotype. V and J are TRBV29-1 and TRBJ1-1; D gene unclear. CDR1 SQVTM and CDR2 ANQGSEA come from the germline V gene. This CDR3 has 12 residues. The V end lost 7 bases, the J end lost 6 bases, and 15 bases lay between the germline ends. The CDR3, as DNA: TGCAGCGCCCGGGAGGGTGGAGCTGAAGCTTTCTTT. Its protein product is CSAREGGAEAFF. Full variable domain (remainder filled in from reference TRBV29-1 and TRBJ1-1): SAVISQKPSRDICQRGTSLTIQCQVDSQVTMMFWYRQQPGQSLTLIATANQGSEATYESGFVIDKFPISRPNLTFSTLTVSNMSPEDSSIYLCSAREGGAEAFFGQGTRLTVV.

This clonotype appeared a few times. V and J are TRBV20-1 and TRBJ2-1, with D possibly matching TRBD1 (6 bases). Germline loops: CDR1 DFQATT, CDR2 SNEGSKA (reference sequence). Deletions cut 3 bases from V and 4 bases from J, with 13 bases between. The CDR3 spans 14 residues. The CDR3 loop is CSASWTVNYNEQFF. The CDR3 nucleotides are TGCAGTGCTAGTTGGACAGTGAATTACAATGAGCAGTTCTTC.

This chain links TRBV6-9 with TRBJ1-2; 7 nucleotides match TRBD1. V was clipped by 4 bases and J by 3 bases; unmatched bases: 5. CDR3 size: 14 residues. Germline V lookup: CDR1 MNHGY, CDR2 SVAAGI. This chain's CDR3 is CASSSGGVYYGYTF. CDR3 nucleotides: TGTGCCAGCAGTTCAGGGGGTGTATACTATGGCTACACCTTC.

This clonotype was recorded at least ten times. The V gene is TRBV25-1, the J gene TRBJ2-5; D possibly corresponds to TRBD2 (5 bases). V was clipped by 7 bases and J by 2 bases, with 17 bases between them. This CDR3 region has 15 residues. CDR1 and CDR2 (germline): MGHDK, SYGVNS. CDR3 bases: TGTGCCAGCACCCCCTTAGGAGCGGAGCAAGAGACCCAGTACTTC. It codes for CASTPLGAEQETQYF.

The CDR3 here is CARTASGFYNSPLHF. CDR3 DNA: TGTGCCAGAACGGCGTCGGGCTTCTATAATTCACCCCTCCACTTT. The J gene is TRBJ1-6, the V gene TRBV11-3; no definite D call. V lost 9 bases to trimming and J lost 3 bases, with 15 bases between them. This CDR3 is built from 15 residues. Germline V gene data show CDR1 as SGHNT and CDR2 as YENEEA. Together with reference TRBV11-3 and TRBJ1-6, the CDR3 gives the full variable domain: EAGVVQSPRYKIIEKKQPVAFWCNPISGHNTLYWYLQNLGQGPELLIRYENEEAVDDSQLPKDRFSAERLKGVDSTLKIQPAELGDSAVYLCARTASGFYNSPLHFGNGTRLTVT.

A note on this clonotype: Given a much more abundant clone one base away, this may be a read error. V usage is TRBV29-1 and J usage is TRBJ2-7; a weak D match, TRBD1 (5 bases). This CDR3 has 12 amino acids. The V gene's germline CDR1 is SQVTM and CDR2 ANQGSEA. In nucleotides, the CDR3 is TGCATCGCCGGCCGTAGGGGCTACGAGCAGTACTTC. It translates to CIAGRRGYEQYF.

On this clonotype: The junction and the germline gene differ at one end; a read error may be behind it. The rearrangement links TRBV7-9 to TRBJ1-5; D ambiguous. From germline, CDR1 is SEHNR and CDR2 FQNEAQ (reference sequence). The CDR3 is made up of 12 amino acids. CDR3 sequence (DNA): TGTTCCAGCAGCTCGTGGGAGCAGCCCCAGCATTTT. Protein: CSSSSWEQPQHF.

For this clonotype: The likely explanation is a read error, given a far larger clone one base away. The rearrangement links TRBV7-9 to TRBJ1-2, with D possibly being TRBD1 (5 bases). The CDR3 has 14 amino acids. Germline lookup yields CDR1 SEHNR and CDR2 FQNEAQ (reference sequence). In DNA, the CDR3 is TGTGCCAGCAGTAACCCGGGGCAGAACTATGTCTACACCTTC. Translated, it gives CASSNPGQNYVYTF.

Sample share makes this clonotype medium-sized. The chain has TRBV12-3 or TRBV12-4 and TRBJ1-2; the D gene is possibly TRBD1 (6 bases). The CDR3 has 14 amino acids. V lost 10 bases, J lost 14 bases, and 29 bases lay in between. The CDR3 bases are TGTGCCATCTCCGTTTGGGGGGCAGGGGATTCTAGGACCTTC. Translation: CAISVWGAGDSRTF.

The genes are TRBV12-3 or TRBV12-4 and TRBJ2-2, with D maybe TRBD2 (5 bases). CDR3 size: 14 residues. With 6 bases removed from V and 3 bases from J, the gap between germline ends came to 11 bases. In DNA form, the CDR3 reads TGTGCCAGCAGGAAACTAGATTACACCGGGGAGCTGTTTTTT. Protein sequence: CASRKLDYTGELFF.

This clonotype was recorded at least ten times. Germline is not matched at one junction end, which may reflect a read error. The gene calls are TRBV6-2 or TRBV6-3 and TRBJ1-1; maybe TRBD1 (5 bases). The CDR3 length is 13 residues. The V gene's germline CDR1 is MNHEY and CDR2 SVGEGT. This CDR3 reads CASSNRQNAEAFF. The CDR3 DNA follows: TGTGCCAGCAGTAATCGACAGAACGCTGAAGCTTTCTTT.

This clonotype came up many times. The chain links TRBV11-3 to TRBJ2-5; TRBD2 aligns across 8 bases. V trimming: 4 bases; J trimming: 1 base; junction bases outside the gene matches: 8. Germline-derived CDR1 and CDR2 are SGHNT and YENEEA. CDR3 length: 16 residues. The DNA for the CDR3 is TGTGCCAGCAGCTCTGGGGGGGCGGGAGGCCAAGAGACCCAGTACTTC. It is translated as CASSSGGAGGQETQYF.

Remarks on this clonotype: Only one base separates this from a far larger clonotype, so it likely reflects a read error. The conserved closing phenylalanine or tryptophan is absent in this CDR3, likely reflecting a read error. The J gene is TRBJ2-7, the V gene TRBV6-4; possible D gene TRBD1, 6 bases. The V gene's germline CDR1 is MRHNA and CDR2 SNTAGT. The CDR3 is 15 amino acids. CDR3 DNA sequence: TGTGCCAGCAGTTACTCGACAGGCCCGTCCTACGAGCAGTACTTA. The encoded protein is CASSYSTGPSYEQYL.

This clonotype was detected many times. CDR3 sequence reads: CASSGQDTEAFF. DNA for the CDR3: TGTGCCAGCAGCGGTCAGGACACTGAAGCTTTCTTT. The chain is built from TRBV9 and TRBJ1-1, with D uncertain. Germline V gene data show CDR1 as SGDLS and CDR2 as YYNGEE. The CDR3 contains 12 residues. V lost 3 bases, J lost 3 bases, and 6 bases lay in between.

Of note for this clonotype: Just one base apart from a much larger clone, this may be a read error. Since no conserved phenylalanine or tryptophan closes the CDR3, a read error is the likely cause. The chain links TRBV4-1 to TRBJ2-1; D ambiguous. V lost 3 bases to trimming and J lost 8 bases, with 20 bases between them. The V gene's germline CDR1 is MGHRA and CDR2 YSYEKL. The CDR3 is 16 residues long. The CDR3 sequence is CASSHPTPLGLDEQFL. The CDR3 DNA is TGCGCCAGCAGCCACCCTACCCCCTTAGGGCTCGATGAGCAGTTCTTA.

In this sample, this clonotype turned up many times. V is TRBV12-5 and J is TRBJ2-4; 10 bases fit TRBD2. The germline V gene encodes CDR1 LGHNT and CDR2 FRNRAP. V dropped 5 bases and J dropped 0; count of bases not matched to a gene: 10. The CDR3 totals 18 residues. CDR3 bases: TGTGCTAGTGGTCCCGGAATAGCGGGGGGCCTAGCCAAAAACATTCAGTACTTC. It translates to CASGPGIAGGLAKNIQYF.

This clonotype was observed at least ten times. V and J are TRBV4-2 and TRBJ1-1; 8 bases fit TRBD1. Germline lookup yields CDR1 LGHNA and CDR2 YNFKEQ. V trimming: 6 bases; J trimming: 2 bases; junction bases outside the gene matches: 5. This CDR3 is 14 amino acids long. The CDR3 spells CASSQQGGNTEAFF. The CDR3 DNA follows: TGTGCCAGCAGTCAACAGGGGGGTAACACTGAAGCTTTCTTT.

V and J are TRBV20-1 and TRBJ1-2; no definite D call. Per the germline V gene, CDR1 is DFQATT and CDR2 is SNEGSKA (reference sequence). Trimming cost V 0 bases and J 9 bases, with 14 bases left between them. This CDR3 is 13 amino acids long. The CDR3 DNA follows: TGCAGTGCTAGAGATGAGTCGCAAGGTTGCTACACCTTC. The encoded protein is CSARDESQGCYTF.

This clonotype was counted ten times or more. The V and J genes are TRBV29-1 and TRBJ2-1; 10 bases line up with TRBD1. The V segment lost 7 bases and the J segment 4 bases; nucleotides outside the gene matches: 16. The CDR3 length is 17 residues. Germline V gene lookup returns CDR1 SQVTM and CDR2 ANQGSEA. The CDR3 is CSAKNTGTGEWYNEQFF. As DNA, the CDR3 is TGCAGCGCCAAAAACACCGGGACAGGGGAATGGTACAATGAGCAGTTCTTC.

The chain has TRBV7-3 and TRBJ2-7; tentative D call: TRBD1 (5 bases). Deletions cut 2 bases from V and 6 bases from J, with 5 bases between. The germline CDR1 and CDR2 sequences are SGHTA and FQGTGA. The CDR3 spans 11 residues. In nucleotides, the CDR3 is TGTGCCAGCAGCTTAGGGGCCGAGCAGTACTTC. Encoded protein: CASSLGAEQYF.

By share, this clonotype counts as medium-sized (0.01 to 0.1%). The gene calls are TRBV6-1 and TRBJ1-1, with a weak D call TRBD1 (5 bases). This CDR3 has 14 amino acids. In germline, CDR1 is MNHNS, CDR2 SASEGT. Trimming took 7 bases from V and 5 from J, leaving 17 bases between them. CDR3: CASITSGSWTEAFF. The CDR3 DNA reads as TGTGCCAGCATCACATCAGGGTCGTGGACTGAAGCTTTCTTT.

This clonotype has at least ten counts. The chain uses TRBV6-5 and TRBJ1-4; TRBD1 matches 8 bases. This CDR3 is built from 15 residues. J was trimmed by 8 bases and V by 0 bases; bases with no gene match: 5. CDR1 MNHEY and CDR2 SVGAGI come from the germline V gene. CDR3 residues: CASSYSQGAWEKLFF. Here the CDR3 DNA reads TGTGCCAGCAGTTACTCGCAGGGGGCTTGGGAAAAACTGTTTTTT.

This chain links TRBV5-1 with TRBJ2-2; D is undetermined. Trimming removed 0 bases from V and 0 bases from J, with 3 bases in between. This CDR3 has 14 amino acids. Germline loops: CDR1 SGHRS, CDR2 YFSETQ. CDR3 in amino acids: CASSLAPNTGELFF. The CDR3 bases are TGCGCCAGCAGCTTGGCACCGAACACCGGGGAGCTGTTTTTT.

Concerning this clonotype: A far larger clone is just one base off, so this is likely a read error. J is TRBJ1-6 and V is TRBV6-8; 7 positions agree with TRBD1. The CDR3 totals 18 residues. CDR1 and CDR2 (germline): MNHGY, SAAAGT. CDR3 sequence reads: CVSSYSVLRQGWGSPLHF. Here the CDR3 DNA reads TGTGTCAGCAGTTACTCGGTTTTAAGACAGGGATGGGGTTCACCCCTCCACTTT.